This TCR beta chain derives from a study of neurological immune-mediated disorders. Study details: The 34 multiple sclerosis patients comprised some 30 that were relapsing-remitting and 3 that were secondary progressive. Overall study results and limits: Multiple sclerosis patients had less TCR clonal expansion than even healthy controls, unlike HTLV-1-associated myelopathy.

This clonotype was counted a few times. Its antigen is not known. Germline values: CDR1 KGHSH, CDR2 LQKENI. V lost 1 base, J lost 0 bases, and 7 bases lay in between. The CDR3 has 16 amino acids. 5'RACE generated cDNA with 10-nucleotide random UMIs. TCRdb processed the 5' RACE reads anew with MiXCR; each CDR3 protein has one entry. The sample records about 25,000 distinct CDR3 sequences, 3.3% being singletons. The chain uses TRBV18 and TRBJ2-6; maybe TRBD1 (5 bases). Sequencing used PBMCs. This TCR derives from a woman in her thirties with multiple sclerosis. DNA for the CDR3: TGTGCCAGCTCACCACAAGACAGCTCTGGGGCCAACGTCCTGACTTTC. It specifies CASSPQDSSGANVLTF.